Listed below are T cell receptor beta chains from one sample, sequenced in a study of post-analysis software for immune sequencing data. One entry per CDR3 protein, called by TCRdb with MiXCR from the PCR reads. The repertoire includes about 160,000 distinct CDR3 sequences, 30% to 45% of them detected once, and 28% sits in the top ten. This specimen consisted of blood, obtained after autologous hematopoietic stem cell transplantation. These receptor sequences come from a girl aged 10 to 17 with multiple sclerosis. CDR3s include the opening cysteine and the closing phenylalanine or tryptophan. The D gene is left open where the match is weak. Clone size is shown for a subset of rows, as once, few, many or a class of expanded clone.

v_call: TRBV20-1
clone_size: -
j_call: TRBJ2-1
d_call: TRBD2
cdr3_nt: TGCAGTGCTAGAGACATAGCGGGAGTCCGTTTGGATGAGCAGTTCTTC
cdr3_aa: CSARDIAGVRLDEQFF

v_call: TRBV12-3/TRBV12-4
clone_size: -
j_call: TRBJ2-3
d_call: -
cdr3_nt: TGTGCCAGCAGTACTGGACTTCTAGATACGCAGTATTTT
cdr3_aa: CASSTGLLDTQYF

v_call: TRBV25-1
clone_size: -
j_call: TRBJ1-2
d_call: -
cdr3_nt: TGTGCCAGCACCACAGGGTTAAATGGCTACACCTTC
cdr3_aa: CASTTGLNGYTF

v_call: TRBV24-1
clone_size: -
j_call: TRBJ2-7
d_call: TRBD2
cdr3_nt: TGTGCCACCAGTGATTCCGGGACTAGCGCGTACGAGCAGTACTTC
cdr3_aa: CATSDSGTSAYEQYF

v_call: TRBV27
clone_size: -
j_call: TRBJ1-2
d_call: TRBD1
cdr3_nt: TGTGCCAGCACTCTACTCCCCCAGACAGGGAGCGGCTACACCTTC
cdr3_aa: CASTLLPQTGSGYTF

v_call: TRBV20-1
clone_size: -
j_call: TRBJ1-2
d_call: -
cdr3_nt: TGCAGTGCTAGTAAGGGCCACGGCTACACCTTC
cdr3_aa: CSASKGHGYTF

v_call: TRBV7-3
clone_size: few
j_call: TRBJ1-6
d_call: -
cdr3_nt: TGTGCCAGCAGCCGAGGGCGGAATAATTCACCCCTCCACTTT
cdr3_aa: CASSRGRNNSPLHF

v_call: TRBV5-1
clone_size: -
j_call: TRBJ1-2
d_call: -
cdr3_nt: TGCGCCAGCAGCTTGGAGGGACCGGGGGGCTATGGCTACACCTTC
cdr3_aa: CASSLEGPGGYGYTF

v_call: TRBV29-1
clone_size: many
j_call: TRBJ2-1
d_call: -
cdr3_nt: TGCAGCGTTGAAGACTGGGAACAGCTACATCCCTACAATGAGCAGTTCTTC
cdr3_aa: CSVEDWEQLHPYNEQFF

v_call: TRBV20-1
clone_size: -
j_call: TRBJ2-7
d_call: -
cdr3_nt: TGCAGTGCCCCCGAAGTTGGCGTCAACTCCTACAATGAGCAGTACTTC
cdr3_aa: CSAPEVGVNSYNEQYF

v_call: TRBV12-5
clone_size: -
j_call: TRBJ2-7
d_call: -
cdr3_nt: TGTGCTAGTGGTGCCCGGATTCATCCCTCCTACGAGCAGTACTTC
cdr3_aa: CASGARIHPSYEQYF

v_call: TRBV12-3/TRBV12-4
clone_size: few
j_call: TRBJ2-3
d_call: -
cdr3_nt: TGTGCCAGCAGGCGACTAGAGCCTAGCACAGATACGCAGTATTTT
cdr3_aa: CASRRLEPSTDTQYF